A selection of T cell receptor beta chains follows, all from one sample in a study of T-cell memory formation after mild COVID-19. TCRdb fed the 5' RACE reads into MiXCR, producing one record per CDR3 protein. The data contain almost 250,000 distinct CDR3 sequences, 15% to 19% of them singletons. Input material: PBMCs or a T cell subset sorted from them (not recorded which). The origin of the receptors is an adult woman who had mild COVID-19 (a few samples of this study predate the infection). Cell type and time point are not known. Each CDR3 is given with its conserved first and last residue. D genes are given only for firm matches. Clone size, where shown, is once, few, many, or a class for clones that have expanded.

d_gene	abundance	j_gene	v_gene	CDR3nt	CDR3aa
.	.	TRBJ2-4	TRBV4-2	TGTGCCAGCAGCCAAGATCTTGGAGCCAAAAACATTCAGTACTTC	CASSQDLGAKNIQYF
.	many	TRBJ1-3	TRBV29-1	TGCAGCGTTGTTCCGCCTGGAAACACCATATATTTT	CSVVPPGNTIYF
.	.	TRBJ2-2	TRBV12-3/TRBV12-4	TGTGCCAGCAGCCGGGGGCGGGGGCCCGGAGGGGAGCTGTTTTTT	CASSRGRGPGGELFF
.	few	TRBJ2-2	TRBV15	TGTGCCACCAGCAGAGCACCCGGTCGGGAGATCGGCGGGGAGCTGTTTTTT	CATSRAPGREIGGELFF
TRBD2	.	TRBJ2-7	TRBV7-8	TGTGCCAGCAGCTTAGAGGCGGCGGGGGGCAGCTACGAGCAGTACTTC	CASSLEAAGGSYEQYF
TRBD2	.	TRBJ2-5	TRBV6-5	TGTGCCAGCAGTTACTCTGGGACTAGCGGGCGAGAGACCCAGTACTTC	CASSYSGTSGRETQYF
.	.	TRBJ2-7	TRBV6-2/TRBV6-3	TGTGCCAGCAGTTACTCGAGACTAACCTACGAGCAGTACTTC	CASSYSRLTYEQYF
.	.	TRBJ2-7	TRBV23-1	TGCGCCAGCAGCCCCACCGACACCCCTGCCTCCTACGAGCAGTACTTC	CASSPTDTPASYEQYF
TRBD2	.	TRBJ2-5	TRBV14	TGTGCCAGCAGCCAAGATTGGGGGACTAGCGGGAGAGAGACCCAGTACTTC	CASSQDWGTSGRETQYF
TRBD2	few	TRBJ2-1	TRBV14	TGTGCCAGCAGTAAGCCCGGGACTATCTACAATGAGCAGTTCTTC	CASSKPGTIYNEQFF